This entry describes one T cell receptor (beta chain). The data belong to a study of cytomegalovirus exposure and HLA in healthy donors. Produced via immunoSEQ multiplex PCR; TCRdb's table is partial and in-frame only. This sample yields 220,000 or so clones, of which about 93% are seen a single time; 0.85% to 1.2% belongs to the top ten. This CDR3 region has 15 residues. Unmatched junction bases numbered 9, after V lost 0 bases and J lost 7 bases. Germline loops: CDR1 WNHNN, CDR2 SYGVQD (reference sequence). Sequences were obtained from PBMCs. V and J are TRBV10-1 and TRBJ2-7; the match to TRBD1 covers 7 bases. The clonotype comes from a young woman in good health and CMV-seronegative. The CDR3 DNA sequence: TGCGCCAGCAGTGAGTCGACGGGACAGATTACGGAGCAGTACTTC. Residues: CASSESTGQITEQYF.